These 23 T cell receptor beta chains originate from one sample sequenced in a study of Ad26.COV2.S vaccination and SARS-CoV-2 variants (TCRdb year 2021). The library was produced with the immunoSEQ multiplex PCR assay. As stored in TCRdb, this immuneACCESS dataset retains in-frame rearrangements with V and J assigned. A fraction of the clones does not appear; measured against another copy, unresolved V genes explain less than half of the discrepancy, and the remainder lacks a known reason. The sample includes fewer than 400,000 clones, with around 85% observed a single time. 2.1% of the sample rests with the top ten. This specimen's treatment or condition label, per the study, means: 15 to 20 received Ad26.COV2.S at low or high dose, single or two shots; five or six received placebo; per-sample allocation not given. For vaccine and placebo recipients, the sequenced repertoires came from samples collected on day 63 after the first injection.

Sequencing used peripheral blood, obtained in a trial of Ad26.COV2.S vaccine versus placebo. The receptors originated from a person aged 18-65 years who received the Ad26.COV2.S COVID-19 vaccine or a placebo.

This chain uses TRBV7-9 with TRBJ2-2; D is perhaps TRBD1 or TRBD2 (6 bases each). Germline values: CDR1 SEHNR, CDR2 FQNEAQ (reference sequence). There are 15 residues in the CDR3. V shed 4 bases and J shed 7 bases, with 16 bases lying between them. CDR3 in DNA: TGTGCCAGCAGCTCCCGGAGAGGGGGAGGCGGGGAGCTGTTTTTT. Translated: CASSSRRGGGGELFF.

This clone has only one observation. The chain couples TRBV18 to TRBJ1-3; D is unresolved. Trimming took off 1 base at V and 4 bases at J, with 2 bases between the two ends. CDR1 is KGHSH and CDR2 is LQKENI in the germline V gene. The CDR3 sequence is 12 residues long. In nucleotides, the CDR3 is TGTGCCAGCTCACCACTCGGAAACACCATATATTTT. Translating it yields CASSPLGNTIYF.

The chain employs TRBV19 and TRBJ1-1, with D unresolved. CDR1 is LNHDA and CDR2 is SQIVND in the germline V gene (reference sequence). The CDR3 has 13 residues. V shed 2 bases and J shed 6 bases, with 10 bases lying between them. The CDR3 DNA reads TGTGCCAGTAGTATATCTCGGGTCGCTGAAGCTTTCTTT. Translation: CASSISRVAEAFF.

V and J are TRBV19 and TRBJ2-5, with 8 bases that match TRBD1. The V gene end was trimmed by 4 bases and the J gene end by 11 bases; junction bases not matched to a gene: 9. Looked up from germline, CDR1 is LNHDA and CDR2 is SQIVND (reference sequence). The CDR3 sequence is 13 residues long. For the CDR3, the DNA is TGTGCCAGTAGTACGACAGGGACAGGCTTGCAGTACTTC. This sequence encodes CASSTTGTGLQYF.

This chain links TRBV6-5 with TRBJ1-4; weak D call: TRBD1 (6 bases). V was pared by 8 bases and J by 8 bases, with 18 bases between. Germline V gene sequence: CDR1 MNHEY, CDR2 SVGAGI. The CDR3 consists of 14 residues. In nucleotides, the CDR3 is TGTGCCAGCGCTGGGGGGCAGGTTTCCGAAAAACTGTTTTTT. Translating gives CASAGGQVSEKLFF.

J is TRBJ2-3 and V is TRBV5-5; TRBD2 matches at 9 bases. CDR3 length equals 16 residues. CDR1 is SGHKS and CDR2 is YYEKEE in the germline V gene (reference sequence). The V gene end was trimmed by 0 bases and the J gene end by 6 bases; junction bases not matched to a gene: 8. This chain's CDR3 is CASSLGMTSGLDTQYF. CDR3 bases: TGTGCCAGCAGCTTGGGGATGACTAGCGGTTTGGATACGCAGTATTTT. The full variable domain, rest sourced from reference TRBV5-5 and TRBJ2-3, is DAGVTQSPTHLIKTRGQQVTLRCSPISGHKSVSWYQQVLGQGPQFIFQYYEKEERGRGNFPDRFSARQFPNYSSELNVNALLLGDSALYLCASSLGMTSGLDTQYFGPGTRLTVL.

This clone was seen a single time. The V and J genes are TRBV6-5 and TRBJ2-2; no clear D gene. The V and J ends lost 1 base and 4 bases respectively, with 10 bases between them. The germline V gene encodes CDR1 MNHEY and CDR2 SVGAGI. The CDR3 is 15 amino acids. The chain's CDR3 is CASSYYPFITGELFF. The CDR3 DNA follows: TGTGCCAGCAGTTACTACCCCTTTATCACCGGGGAGCTGTTTTTT.

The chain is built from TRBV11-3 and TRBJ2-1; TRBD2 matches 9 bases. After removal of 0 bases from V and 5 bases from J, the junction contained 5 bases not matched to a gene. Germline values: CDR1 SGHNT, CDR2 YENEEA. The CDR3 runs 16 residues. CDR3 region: CASSLDGQRGDNEQFF. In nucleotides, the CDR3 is TGTGCCAGCAGCTTAGACGGGCAGCGGGGGGACAATGAGCAGTTCTTC.

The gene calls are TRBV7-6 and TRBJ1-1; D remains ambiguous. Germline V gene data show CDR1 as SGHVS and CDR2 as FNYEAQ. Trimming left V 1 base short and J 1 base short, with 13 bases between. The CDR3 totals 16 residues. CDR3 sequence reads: CASSLVTGLSNTEAFF. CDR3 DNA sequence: TGTGCCAGCAGCTTAGTAACGGGCCTCTCGAACACTGAAGCTTTCTTT.

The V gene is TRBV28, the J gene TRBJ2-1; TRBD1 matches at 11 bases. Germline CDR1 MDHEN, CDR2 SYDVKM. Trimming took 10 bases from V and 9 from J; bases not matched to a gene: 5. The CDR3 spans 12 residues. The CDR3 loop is CATGTGGSEQFF. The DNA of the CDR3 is TGTGCCACCGGGACAGGGGGGAGTGAGCAGTTCTTC.

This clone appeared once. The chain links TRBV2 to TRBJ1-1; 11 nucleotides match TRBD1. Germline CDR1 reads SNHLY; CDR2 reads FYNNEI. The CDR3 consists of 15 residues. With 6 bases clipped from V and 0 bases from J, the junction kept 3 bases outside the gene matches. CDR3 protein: CASRGTGGMNTEAFF. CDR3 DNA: TGTGCCAGCAGGGGGACAGGGGGGATGAACACTGAAGCTTTCTTT. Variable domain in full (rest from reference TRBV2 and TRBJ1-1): EPEVTQTPSHQVTQMGQEVILRCVPISNHLYFYWYRQILGQKVEFLVSFYNNEISEKSEIFDDQFSVERPDGSNFTLKIRSTKLEDSAMYFCASRGTGGMNTEAFFGQGTRLTVV.

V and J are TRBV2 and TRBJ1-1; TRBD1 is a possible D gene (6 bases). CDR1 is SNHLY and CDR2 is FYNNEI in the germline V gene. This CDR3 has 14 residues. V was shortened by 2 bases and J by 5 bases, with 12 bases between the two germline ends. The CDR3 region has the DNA TGTGCCAGCAGTGAATGGGGGAGGGGGACTGAAGCTTTCTTT. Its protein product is CASSEWGRGTEAFF.

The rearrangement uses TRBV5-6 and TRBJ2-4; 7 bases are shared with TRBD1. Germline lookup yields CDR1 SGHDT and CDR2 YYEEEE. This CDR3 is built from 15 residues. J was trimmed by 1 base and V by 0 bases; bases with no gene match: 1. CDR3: CASSLVDRAKNIQYF. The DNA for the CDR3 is TGTGCCAGCAGCTTGGTGGACAGGGCCAAAAACATTCAGTACTTC.

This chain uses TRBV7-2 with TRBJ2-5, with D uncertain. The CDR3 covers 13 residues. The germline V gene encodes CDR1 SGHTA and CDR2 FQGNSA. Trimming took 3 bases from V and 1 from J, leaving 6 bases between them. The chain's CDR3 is CASSLVGQETQYF. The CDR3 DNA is TGTGCCAGCAGCTTGGTGGGCCAAGAGACCCAGTACTTC.

CDR3: CASSVTSGAYNEQFF. In nucleotides, the CDR3 is TGTGCCAGCAGCGTGACTAGCGGGGCTTACAATGAGCAGTTCTTC. The rearrangement links TRBV28 to TRBJ2-1; 11 bases are a match to TRBD2. V lost 6 bases to trimming and J lost 4 bases; unmatched junction nucleotides: 5. The CDR3 totals 15 residues. Per germline, CDR1 MDHEN and CDR2 SYDVKM.

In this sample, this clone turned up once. This CDR3 reads CASSLVPEDQPQHF. The CDR3 nucleotides read TGCGCCAGCAGCTTGGTACCGGAAGATCAGCCCCAGCATTTT. V gene TRBV5-1 combines with J gene TRBJ1-5, with D uncertain. Trimming left V 0 bases short and J 5 bases short, with 9 bases between. Germline V gives CDR1 SGHRS, CDR2 YFSETQ. The length of the CDR3 is 14 residues.

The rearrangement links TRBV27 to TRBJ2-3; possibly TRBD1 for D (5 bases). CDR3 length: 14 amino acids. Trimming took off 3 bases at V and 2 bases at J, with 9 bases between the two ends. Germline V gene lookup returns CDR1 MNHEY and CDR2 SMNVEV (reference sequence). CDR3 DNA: TGTGCCAGCAGTTTCCTGACAGCCACAGATACGCAGTATTTT. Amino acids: CASSFLTATDTQYF.

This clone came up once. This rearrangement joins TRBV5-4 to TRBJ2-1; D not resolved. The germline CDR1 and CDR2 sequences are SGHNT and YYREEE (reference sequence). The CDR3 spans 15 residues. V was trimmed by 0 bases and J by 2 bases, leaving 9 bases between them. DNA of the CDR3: TGTGCCAGCAGCTTGGGGGATGCTACCTACAATGAGCAGTTCTTC. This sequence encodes CASSLGDATYNEQFF.

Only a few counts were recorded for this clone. The DNA for the CDR3 is TGTGCCAGCAGTTTAGGTCGGCAAAGCATGGGCACCGGGGAGCTGTTTTTT. Its translation is CASSLGRQSMGTGELFF. The chain is built from TRBV27 and TRBJ2-2; D gene uncertain. The germline V gene encodes CDR1 MNHEY and CDR2 SMNVEV (reference sequence). With 2 bases removed from V and 4 bases from J, the gap between germline ends came to 17 bases. The CDR3 extends over 17 amino acids.

CDR3 sequence (DNA): TGTGCCACCAGTAGAGGGGACCCCAGCCTCTACGAGCAGTACTTC. This codes for CATSRGDPSLYEQYF. This chain joins TRBV24-1 and TRBJ2-7; D is possibly TRBD1 or TRBD2 (5 bases each). This CDR3 spans 15 amino acids. Trimming left V 6 bases short and J 3 bases short, with 17 bases between. CDR1 is KGHDR, CDR2 SFDVKD, per germline.

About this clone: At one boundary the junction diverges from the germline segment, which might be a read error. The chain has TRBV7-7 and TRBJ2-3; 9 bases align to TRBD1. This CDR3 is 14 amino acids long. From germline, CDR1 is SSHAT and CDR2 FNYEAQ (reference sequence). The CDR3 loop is CASSRTGGADTQYF. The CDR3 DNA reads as TGTGCTAGCAGCCGCACAGGGGGCGCAGATACGCAGTATTTT. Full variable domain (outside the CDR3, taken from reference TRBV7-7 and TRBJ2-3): GAGVSQSPRYKVTKRGQDVTLRCDPISSHATLYWYQQALGQGPEFLTYFNYEAQPDKSGLPSDRFSAERPEGSISTLTIQRTEQRDSAMYRCASSRTGGADTQYFGPGTRLTVL.

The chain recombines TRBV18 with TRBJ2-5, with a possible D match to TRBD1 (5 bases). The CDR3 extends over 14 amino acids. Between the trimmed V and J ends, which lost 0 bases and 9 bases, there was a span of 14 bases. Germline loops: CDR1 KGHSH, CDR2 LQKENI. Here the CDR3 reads CASSPPAAKGAQYF. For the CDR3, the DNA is TGTGCCAGCTCACCACCGGCAGCCAAAGGGGCCCAGTACTTC.

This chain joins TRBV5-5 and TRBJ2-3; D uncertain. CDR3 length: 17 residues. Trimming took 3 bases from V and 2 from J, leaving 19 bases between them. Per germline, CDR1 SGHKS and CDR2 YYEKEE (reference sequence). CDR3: CASSSLRARHLTDTQYF. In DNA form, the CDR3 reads TGTGCCAGCAGCTCCCTACGGGCCCGCCACCTCACAGATACGCAGTATTTT.